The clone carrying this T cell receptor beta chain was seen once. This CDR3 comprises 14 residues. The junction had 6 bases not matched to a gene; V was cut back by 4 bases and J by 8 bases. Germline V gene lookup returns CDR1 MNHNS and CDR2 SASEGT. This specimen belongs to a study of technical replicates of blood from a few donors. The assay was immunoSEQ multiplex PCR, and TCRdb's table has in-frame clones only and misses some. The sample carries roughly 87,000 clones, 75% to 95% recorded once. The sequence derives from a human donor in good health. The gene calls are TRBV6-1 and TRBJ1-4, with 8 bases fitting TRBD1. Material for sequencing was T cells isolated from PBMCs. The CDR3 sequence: CASSVQGAKEKLFF. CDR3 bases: TGTGCCAGCAGTGTTCAGGGGGCGAAGGAAAAACTGTTTTTT.